This TCR beta chain was identified during a study of blood T cell repertoires in COVID-19 (dated by TCRdb to 2018 to 2020). Regarding the complete study: Collaborator samples came from the United States, Italy and Spain and covered acute and convalescent phases of COVID-19. Nearly every sample came with metadata listing a de-identified subject ID, COVID-19 status, age in years and sex. Subjects who had been exposed to COVID-19, were actively infected with it, or had recovered from it provided the deeply sampled blood TCRbeta repertoires that made up the dataset. Samples were obtained from the ongoing ImmuneRACE study (first 160 participants) and from 1,254 subjects provided by 6 global collaborators. The repertoires were released in a freely available public database intended as a resource for research on the immune response to SARS-CoV-2. Where HLA class I and class II types were available, the types were taken from metadata supplied by the sample provider, not from assay-based typing. The prospective study material was composed of cDNA or gDNA derived from T cells, B-cell-depleted T cells, or PBMCs.

Note on this clone: The specificity of this receptor is unknown. No base qualities exist here, and no much larger clone lies one base off it.

Paper-wide results and their limitations: Clinical and demographic metadata were provided uncurated, with the amount varying by source and participant.

Enrolling through a virtual design, the prospective study's participants ranged in age from roughly 18 to 89 years and lived across 24 United States geographic areas. In the prospective study, cohorts were assigned on the basis of participant-reported clinical history obtained from a screening survey and a study questionnaire. Recovered participants in ImmuneRACE Cohort 3 were defined as having two consecutive negative NP/OP PCR tests, clearance from a healthcare professional, or resolution of symptoms. Each participant in the prospective study had whole blood, serum and a nasopharyngeal or oropharyngeal swab collected by mobile phlebotomists. Additional blood draws and questionnaires over an approximately 2-month period could optionally be provided by prospective study participants. Before DNA extraction, blood samples from the prospective study were shipped at room temperature or frozen. TCRbeta CDR3 regions were amplified from genomic DNA using the immunoSEQ Assay, a bias-controlled multiplex PCR. The paper's data handling went like this. The number of nucleated cells in each sample was estimated from the amplification of reference gene primers within the assay. Sequence reads were collapsed and filtered to measure the absolute abundance of every unique TCRbeta CDR3 rearrangement. For each sample, productive Simpson clonality was calculated as the square root of Simpson's diversity index across productive rearrangements. As stored in TCRdb, this immuneACCESS dataset retains in-frame rearrangements with V and J assigned. A fraction of the clones does not appear; measured against another copy, unresolved V genes explain less than half of the discrepancy, and the remainder lacks a known reason. D and trimming come from the DNA, and the V and J calls and clone size come from that table. Within this sample are about 180,000 clones, with about nine tenths of them counted one time only. The ten top clones hold roughly 9% of the sample.

Reading the germline V gene gives CDR1 SQVTM and CDR2 ANQGSEA. The CDR3 has 12 amino acids, counting the end cysteine and phenylalanine. The sequence is cut down to CDR3 DNA, 36 bases in frame from base 1. The V and J ends are trimmed by 1 base and 5 bases, leaving 7 bases between them. The receptor comes from a woman younger than 30 who had recovered from COVID-19. Specimen: PBMCs or T cells enriched from blood (not recorded which). The chain employs TRBV29-1 and TRBJ2-3; the D gene cannot be named for sure. The CDR3 region: CSVEVQRDTQYF. The DNA reads as follows: TGCAGCGTTGAAGTCCAGCGAGATACGCAGTATTTT.